This T cell receptor beta chain is from a study of blood T cells in healthy people across ages. Findings and limits, study-wide: Diversity of TCR beta correlated strongly with naive T cell percentage. Naive CD4+ cell counts and diversity both ran higher in long-lived than in aged donors.

As regards this clonotype: No antigen is known for it.

Trimming cost V 2 bases and J 8 bases, with 9 bases left between them. The germline CDR1 and CDR2 sequences are SGHAT and FQDESV (reference sequence). The CDR3 is 13 residues long. Then a second PCR, running about 6 to 12 cycles, was carried out with a sample-barcoded 5' primer and a J-beta primer mix. All samples yielded 2.5 million or more CDR3-containing paired-end reads. MiXCR, run by TCRdb on the 5' RACE reads, gives a single entry per CDR3 protein. The table shows 800,000 to 1,300,000 distinct CDR3 sequences, with 25% occurring only once. These data are also associated with another study on T cells of mothers and their children. Turning to that study: Biologically related mothers and children overlapped slightly more than unrelated pairs, a non-significant difference.

The chain joins TRBV11-1 to TRBJ1-4; D unclear. The origin of this receptor is a girl aged 2-10 years in good health. Sequenced: blood. The CDR3 loop is CASSLRLAEKLFF. The CDR3 region has the DNA TGTGCCAGCAGCTTAAGACTGGCGGAAAAACTGTTTTTT. The entire variable domain, with the rest obtained from reference TRBV11-1 and TRBJ1-4, is as follows: EAEVAQSPRYKITEKSQAVAFWCDPISGHATLYWYRQILGQGPELLVQFQDESVVDDSQLPKDRFSAERLKGVDSTLKIQPAELGDSAMYLCASSLRLAEKLFFGSGTQLSVL.